Listed here are 12 T cell receptor beta chains from one sample, sequenced in a study of blood T cell repertoires in COVID-19 (dated by TCRdb to the early 2020s). The library was generated by the immunoSEQ multiplex PCR assay. TCRdb holds this immuneACCESS table with in-frame rearrangements only. Some clones are missing; in checked studies, unresolved V genes explain under half, and the rest has no known cause. This sample lists around 200,000 clones; approximately 82% were detected once. The ten largest clonotypes hold about 9% of the sample. Material for sequencing was peripheral blood. These receptors came from a man between 40 and 49 years old with active or convalescent COVID-19.

This clone was detected only once. The chain has TRBV7-8 and TRBJ2-5, with 9 positions matching TRBD1. The germline V gene has CDR1 SGHVS and CDR2 FQNEAQ. With V trimmed by 1 base and J by 5 bases, 8 bases remained unmatched. This CDR3 spans 16 amino acids. CDR3 in DNA: TGTGCCAGCAGCTTAGTGGGGGGACAGGGTGGGGAGACCCAGTACTTC. It encodes CASSLVGGQGGETQYF.

A word on this clone: The conserved final phenylalanine or tryptophan is absent from the CDR3, which likely points to a read error. This rearrangement joins TRBV11-3 to TRBJ1-1, with unresolved D. V shed 4 bases and J shed 5 bases, with 8 bases lying between them. The germline CDR1 and CDR2 sequences are SGHNT and YENEEA. The CDR3 contains 12 residues. The CDR3 protein is CASSSHGTEAFL. The CDR3 bases are TGTGCCAGCAGCTCCCATGGGACTGAAGCTTTCCTT.

The chain employs TRBV6-5 and TRBJ2-7, with 11 bases identical to TRBD2. V dropped 6 bases and J dropped 3; count of bases not matched to a gene: 7. The CDR3 contains 15 residues. The germline gives CDR1 MNHEY, CDR2 SVGAGI. CDR3 sequence (DNA): TGTGCCAGCAGACCCTTAGCGGGGGGGGGCTACGAGCAGTACTTC. Its translation is CASRPLAGGGYEQYF.

V gene TRBV29-1 combines with J gene TRBJ1-2; TRBD1 aligns across 7 bases. Looked up from germline, CDR1 is SQVTM and CDR2 is ANQGSEA. CDR3 length: 11 amino acids. V lost 7 bases to trimming and J lost 7 bases; unmatched junction nucleotides: 6. CDR3 amino acids: CSANRGGGYTF. The CDR3 DNA reads TGCAGCGCCAACAGGGGAGGTGGCTACACCTTC. The full variable domain, completed using reference TRBV29-1 and TRBJ1-2, is SAVISQKPSRDICQRGTSLTIQCQVDSQVTMMFWYRQQPGQSLTLIATANQGSEATYESGFVIDKFPISRPNLTFSTLTVSNMSPEDSSIYLCSANRGGGYTFGSGTRLTVV.

The V call is TRBV30, the J call TRBJ1-1, with D unclear. The germline V gene has CDR1 GTSNPN and CDR2 SVGIG (reference sequence). The ends were cut back, 1 base at V and 7 bases at J, with 13 bases in the middle. The CDR3 loop spans 13 amino acids. The CDR3 is CAWSGATGSEAFF. CDR3 coding DNA: TGTGCCTGGAGTGGAGCAACGGGAAGTGAAGCTTTCTTT.

V usage is TRBV18 and J usage is TRBJ2-3; 9 positions agree with TRBD1. CDR1 is KGHSH and CDR2 is LQKENI in the germline V gene. After removal of 2 bases from V and 4 bases from J, the junction contained 7 bases not matched to a gene. The CDR3 totals 16 residues. The CDR3 coding sequence is TGTGCCAGCTCACCAGGGGGACAGGGAAGTGCAGATACGCAGTATTTT. Protein: CASSPGGQGSADTQYF.

V and J are TRBV3-1 (or the pseudogene TRBV3-2) and TRBJ2-7, with 8 bases identical to TRBD1. The junction had 6 bases not matched to a gene; V was cut back by 4 bases and J by 7 bases. The CDR3 totals 13 residues. Germline CDR1 is LGHDT and CDR2 is YNNKEL (reference sequence). The CDR3 DNA sequence: TGTGCCAGCAGCCCCCTACAGGGGGGTGAGCAGTACTTC. Protein sequence: CASSPLQGGEQYF.

The chain recombines TRBV3-1 (or the pseudogene TRBV3-2) with TRBJ2-4; TRBD2 is a possible D gene (6 bases). The CDR3 consists of 17 residues. CDR1 is LGHDT and CDR2 is YNNKEL in the germline V gene (reference sequence). V lost 0 bases and J 0 bases, leaving 12 bases between the germline ends. This chain's CDR3 is CASSQDVAAGAKNIQYF. In DNA form, the CDR3 reads TGTGCCAGCAGCCAAGATGTCGCAGCGGGAGCCAAAAACATTCAGTACTTC.

The rearrangement links TRBV7-3 to TRBJ1-2; maybe TRBD1 (5 bases). The germline V and J ends were trimmed by 8 bases and 0 bases, with 16 bases remaining between them. The germline gives CDR1 SGHTA, CDR2 FQGTGA. The CDR3 sequence is 15 residues long. The CDR3 sequence is CASRLAAGPNYGYTF. The CDR3 DNA is TGTGCCAGCCGATTAGCGGCAGGGCCTAACTATGGCTACACCTTC.

This clone has just a few counts. The chain couples TRBV2 to TRBJ1-1; 9 nucleotides agree with TRBD1. The CDR3 is 14 amino acids. CDR1 and CDR2 (germline): SNHLY, FYNNEI. The J segment lost 7 bases and the V segment lost 6 bases, leaving 9 bases of the junction unmatched. Written as DNA, the CDR3 is TGTGCCAGCAGGCGACAGGGGGGGAACGGTGAAGCTTTCTTT. Translated, it gives CASRRQGGNGEAFF.

A word on this clone: The junction departs from the called germline gene at one end, perhaps through a read error. The chain links TRBV12-3 or TRBV12-4 to TRBJ1-1; D call uncertain. The CDR3 is 13 residues long. CDR3 sequence reads: CTSSLGRGSEAFF. For the CDR3, the DNA is TGTACCAGCAGTTTAGGGAGAGGATCTGAAGCTTTCTTT.

The chain recombines TRBV5-1 with TRBJ2-3; 11 nucleotides agree with TRBD2. Germline assignment: CDR1 SGHRS and CDR2 YFSETQ. This CDR3 region has 16 residues. Trimming cost V 4 bases and J 4 bases; bases outside gene matches: 8. CDR3 sequence: CASSHLLAGGSDTQYF. CDR3 sequence (DNA): TGCGCCAGCAGCCACCTTCTAGCGGGAGGATCAGATACGCAGTATTTT.